A selection of T cell receptor beta chains follows, all from one sample in a study of cytomegalovirus exposure and HLA in healthy donors. TCRdb's table, derived via immunoSEQ multiplex PCR, lists solely in-frame clones and lacks some. The sample comprises roughly 180,000 clones, 70% to 80% of which are singletons, and 2.9% rests with the top ten. The sequenced sample consisted of PBMCs. These receptors originate from a male donor in good health and CMV-seronegative. Each CDR3 is given with its conserved first and last residue. A D gene is named only where the DNA matches it firmly. Rows may omit the clone size; those that give it use once, few, many or a size class.

cdr3_nt: TGTGCCAGCAGCTTAGAAGCAGGAAACTATGGCTACACCTTC
cdr3_aa: CASSLEAGNYGYTF
v_call: TRBV7-2
clone_size: NA
j_call: TRBJ1-2
d_call: NA

cdr3_nt: TGTGCCTGGAGTGTACTCGGGGGAAATGAAAAACTGTTTTTT
cdr3_aa: CAWSVLGGNEKLFF
v_call: TRBV30
clone_size: NA
j_call: TRBJ1-4
d_call: NA

cdr3_nt: TGTGCCAGTACAGGCAGATTGGGAAACACCATATATTTT
cdr3_aa: CASTGRLGNTIYF
v_call: TRBV19
clone_size: NA
j_call: TRBJ1-3
d_call: NA

cdr3_nt: TGTGCCATCCTTGGTGGAGGCACAGATACGCAGTATTTT
cdr3_aa: CAILGGGTDTQYF
v_call: TRBV10-3
clone_size: NA
j_call: TRBJ2-3
d_call: NA

cdr3_nt: NA
cdr3_aa: CASSYSIILESAIYF
v_call: TRBV6-5
clone_size: few
j_call: TRBJ1-3
d_call: NA

cdr3_nt: TGTGCCAGCAGTTACTCTTTCTACGGGAACACTGAAGCTTTCTTT
cdr3_aa: CASSYSFYGNTEAFF
v_call: TRBV6-5
clone_size: NA
j_call: TRBJ1-1
d_call: NA

cdr3_nt: TGTGCCAGCAGTTTATGGGGACAGGGGAATCAAGCTGGCTACACCTTC
cdr3_aa: CASSLWGQGNQAGYTF
v_call: TRBV27
clone_size: NA
j_call: TRBJ1-2
d_call: TRBD1

cdr3_nt: TGCGCCAGCAGCCAAGATCTGGGACAGACGAACACTGAAGCTTTCTTT
cdr3_aa: CASSQDLGQTNTEAFF
v_call: TRBV4-1
clone_size: NA
j_call: TRBJ1-1
d_call: TRBD1

cdr3_nt: TGTGCCAGCAGTGCTACCGGGACTAGCGGGAGCTACGAGCAGTACTTC
cdr3_aa: CASSATGTSGSYEQYF
v_call: TRBV2
clone_size: NA
j_call: TRBJ2-7
d_call: TRBD2

cdr3_nt: TGCAGCGCAAGACAGGGGACGAACACTGAAGCTTTCTTT
cdr3_aa: CSARQGTNTEAFF
v_call: TRBV29-1
clone_size: once
j_call: TRBJ1-1
d_call: TRBD1

cdr3_nt: TGTGCCAGCAGTGACTCGCCGTGGGGGGGGTTGAATGGCTACACCTTC
cdr3_aa: CASSDSPWGGLNGYTF
v_call: TRBV6-4
clone_size: NA
j_call: TRBJ1-2
d_call: NA

cdr3_nt: TGTGCCAGCAGTTTGGGGGCGTACGCGGAAAAACTGTTTTTT
cdr3_aa: CASSLGAYAEKLFF
v_call: TRBV28
clone_size: NA
j_call: TRBJ1-4
d_call: NA

cdr3_nt: TGTGCCACCAGTTACAACTCTGGAAACACCATATATTTT
cdr3_aa: CATSYNSGNTIYF
v_call: TRBV15
clone_size: NA
j_call: TRBJ1-3
d_call: NA

cdr3_nt: TGCAGCGTTGGCCGGGACAGCAACACCGGGGAGCTGTTTTTT
cdr3_aa: CSVGRDSNTGELFF
v_call: TRBV29-1
clone_size: NA
j_call: TRBJ2-2
d_call: TRBD1

cdr3_nt: TGTGCCAGCAGCCAGGACACAGGGCTCACTAATGAAAAACTGTTTTTT
cdr3_aa: CASSQDTGLTNEKLFF
v_call: TRBV4-2
clone_size: NA
j_call: TRBJ1-4
d_call: NA

cdr3_nt: TGTGCCACCAGCAGAGGGACACGGATCTACGAGCAGTACTTC
cdr3_aa: CATSRGTRIYEQYF
v_call: TRBV15
clone_size: NA
j_call: TRBJ2-7
d_call: NA

cdr3_nt: TGTGCCAGCAGTTCGGGGTCAGGAAACACCATATATTTT
cdr3_aa: CASSSGSGNTIYF
v_call: TRBV28
clone_size: NA
j_call: TRBJ1-3
d_call: NA

cdr3_nt: TGTGCCAGCAGCAGAGTAGGGAGCGTCTACTCCTACGAGCAGTACTTC
cdr3_aa: CASSRVGSVYSYEQYF
v_call: TRBV21-1
clone_size: NA
j_call: TRBJ2-7
d_call: NA

cdr3_nt: TGTGCCAGTAGTATTGAAGGCAGGGAGGGGGACACTGAAGCTTTCTTT
cdr3_aa: CASSIEGREGDTEAFF
v_call: TRBV19
clone_size: NA
j_call: TRBJ1-1
d_call: NA

cdr3_nt: TGTGCCAGCAGTCAACCCCCAAACCTAGGTTACCAGTTCTTC
cdr3_aa: CASSQPPNLGYQFF
v_call: TRBV6-5
clone_size: NA
j_call: TRBJ2-1
d_call: NA

cdr3_nt: TGTGCCTGGAGTCGGTGGGAGGACACTGAAGCTTTCTTT
cdr3_aa: CAWSRWEDTEAFF
v_call: TRBV30
clone_size: NA
j_call: TRBJ1-1
d_call: NA

cdr3_nt: TGCGCCAGCAGCCAAGACGTTGGGGGCATCTATGGCTACACCTTC
cdr3_aa: CASSQDVGGIYGYTF
v_call: TRBV4-1
clone_size: NA
j_call: TRBJ1-2
d_call: NA

cdr3_nt: TGTGCCACCCGGACTAGCGGGGTCACAGATACGCAGTATTTT
cdr3_aa: CATRTSGVTDTQYF
v_call: TRBV6-6
clone_size: NA
j_call: TRBJ2-3
d_call: TRBD2

cdr3_nt: TGTGCCAGCAGCCCCTTGGCCCTAGCCAAAAACATTCAGTACTTC
cdr3_aa: CASSPLALAKNIQYF
v_call: TRBV6-5
clone_size: NA
j_call: TRBJ2-4
d_call: NA

cdr3_nt: TGTGCCAGCTCACAAGACAGGGGGCCCCAGCCCCAGCATTTT
cdr3_aa: CASSQDRGPQPQHF
v_call: TRBV18
clone_size: NA
j_call: TRBJ1-5
d_call: TRBD1

cdr3_nt: TGTGCCAGCAGTAATCCAGGGAATGAAGCTTTCTTT
cdr3_aa: CASSNPGNEAFF
v_call: TRBV9
clone_size: NA
j_call: TRBJ1-1
d_call: NA

cdr3_nt: TGTGCCAGCAGTTTATTCATTTCAGATACGCAGTATTTT
cdr3_aa: CASSLFISDTQYF
v_call: TRBV28
clone_size: NA
j_call: TRBJ2-3
d_call: NA

cdr3_nt: TGTGCCAGCAGCGCGGGAAGCTGGGGCTATGGCTACACCTTC
cdr3_aa: CASSAGSWGYGYTF
v_call: TRBV2
clone_size: NA
j_call: TRBJ1-2
d_call: NA

cdr3_nt: TGTGCCAGCAGTCCCGGGACTAGAAAAAACATTCAGTACTTC
cdr3_aa: CASSPGTRKNIQYF
v_call: TRBV6-5
clone_size: NA
j_call: TRBJ2-4
d_call: TRBD2

cdr3_nt: TGTGCCAGCAGTTCTCACGCCGGGACTAGCCTCCGTCGCCAGTACTTC
cdr3_aa: CASSSHAGTSLRRQYF
v_call: TRBV28
clone_size: NA
j_call: TRBJ2-5
d_call: TRBD2

cdr3_nt: TGTGCCAGCTCACCCGGTGGCGGGGAGCTGTTTTTT
cdr3_aa: CASSPGGGELFF
v_call: TRBV18
clone_size: few
j_call: TRBJ2-2
d_call: NA

cdr3_nt: TGTGCCAGCAGCACGGGACAGGGAAAGGATGGCTACACCTTC
cdr3_aa: CASSTGQGKDGYTF
v_call: TRBV7-2
clone_size: NA
j_call: TRBJ1-2
d_call: TRBD1

cdr3_nt: TGCGCCAGTCGCTTGGGACAGAACACTGAAGCTTTCTTT
cdr3_aa: CASRLGQNTEAFF
v_call: TRBV5-1
clone_size: NA
j_call: TRBJ1-1
d_call: NA

cdr3_nt: TGTGCCAGCAGCCCCCGAGGGCAGGGGAAGACTGAAGCTTTCTTT
cdr3_aa: CASSPRGQGKTEAFF
v_call: TRBV11-2
clone_size: NA
j_call: TRBJ1-1
d_call: NA

cdr3_nt: TGTGCCAGCAGTTATACAGGGGGCCGGTACGAGCAGTACTTC
cdr3_aa: CASSYTGGRYEQYF
v_call: TRBV6-5
clone_size: once
j_call: TRBJ2-7
d_call: TRBD1

cdr3_nt: TGTGCCAGCAGCTTATATTTGGGAGGGGTAATGGCTTTCTTT
cdr3_aa: CASSLYLGGVMAFF
v_call: TRBV7-2
clone_size: NA
j_call: TRBJ1-1
d_call: NA

cdr3_nt: TGTGCCAGCAGCGTACGGGGGTTACCCACAGATACGCAGTATTTT
cdr3_aa: CASSVRGLPTDTQYF
v_call: TRBV9
clone_size: NA
j_call: TRBJ2-3
d_call: NA

cdr3_nt: TGTGCCAGCTCAGGGATGACAGGGAGCAATCAGCCCCAGCATTTT
cdr3_aa: CASSGMTGSNQPQHF
v_call: TRBV18
clone_size: NA
j_call: TRBJ1-5
d_call: TRBD1

cdr3_nt: TGTGCCAGCAGCTTAGCGGTCAGGGAAGGCAATCAGCCCCAGCATTTT
cdr3_aa: CASSLAVREGNQPQHF
v_call: TRBV7-8
clone_size: NA
j_call: TRBJ1-5
d_call: NA

cdr3_nt: TGTGCCAGCAGCTCACCGGCAGGGGGCAATCAGCCCCAGCATTTT
cdr3_aa: CASSSPAGGNQPQHF
v_call: TRBV28
clone_size: NA
j_call: TRBJ1-5
d_call: NA

cdr3_nt: TGTGCCAGCAGCTCCAGTAACTATGGCTACACCTTC
cdr3_aa: CASSSSNYGYTF
v_call: TRBV5-4
clone_size: NA
j_call: TRBJ1-2
d_call: NA

cdr3_nt: TGTGCCAGCAGCGTCGGGGGTCAAGAGACCCAGTACTTC
cdr3_aa: CASSVGGQETQYF
v_call: TRBV9
clone_size: NA
j_call: TRBJ2-5
d_call: NA

cdr3_nt: TGTGCCAGCAGTTTCCCGGGGGAGCAGTTCTTC
cdr3_aa: CASSFPGEQFF
v_call: TRBV7-6
clone_size: NA
j_call: TRBJ2-1
d_call: NA

cdr3_nt: TGTGCCATCCTTCTCGGGACTGAAGCTTTCTTT
cdr3_aa: CAILLGTEAFF
v_call: TRBV6-6
clone_size: few
j_call: TRBJ1-1
d_call: NA

cdr3_nt: TGCGCCAGCAGCCAAGCTACAGACACTCCTTGGGACTATGGCTACACCTTC
cdr3_aa: CASSQATDTPWDYGYTF
v_call: TRBV4-1
clone_size: NA
j_call: TRBJ1-2
d_call: NA

cdr3_nt: TGTGCCAGCAGCCCGCAGGGGGCCCGCAATGAGCAGTTCTTC
cdr3_aa: CASSPQGARNEQFF
v_call: TRBV7-2
clone_size: NA
j_call: TRBJ2-1
d_call: TRBD1

cdr3_nt: TGTGCCAGCAGCTCACTCCGGGACAGCCTCTACGAGCAGTACTTC
cdr3_aa: CASSSLRDSLYEQYF
v_call: TRBV11-2
clone_size: NA
j_call: TRBJ2-7
d_call: TRBD1

cdr3_nt: TGTGCCAGCAGCTTAAGGCTAGCGGGTGCCTACAATGAGCAGTTCTTC
cdr3_aa: CASSLRLAGAYNEQFF
v_call: TRBV7-3
clone_size: NA
j_call: TRBJ2-1
d_call: TRBD2

cdr3_nt: TGTGCCAGCAGTGAAAGGAGCGGGGGGGCTAGCACAGATACGCAGTATTTT
cdr3_aa: CASSERSGGASTDTQYF
v_call: TRBV6-1
clone_size: NA
j_call: TRBJ2-3
d_call: TRBD2

cdr3_nt: TGCGCCAGCAGCCTCAAGATCCCCGGACAGGGAATCCCTGGGGCCAACGTCCTGACTTTC
cdr3_aa: CASSLKIPGQGIPGANVLTF
v_call: TRBV4-1
clone_size: NA
j_call: TRBJ2-6
d_call: TRBD1

cdr3_nt: TGTGCCAGCAGCTTGGGGCGGCTTGAGCAGTTCTTC
cdr3_aa: CASSLGRLEQFF
v_call: TRBV5-4
clone_size: NA
j_call: TRBJ2-1
d_call: NA

cdr3_nt: TGTGCCAGTAGTATTCAACCCCGTATAACGCCGACAGGGGTCGGGGGCCAGCCCCAGCATTTT
cdr3_aa: CASSIQPRITPTGVGGQPQHF
v_call: TRBV19
clone_size: NA
j_call: TRBJ1-5
d_call: TRBD1

cdr3_nt: TGTGCCAGCAGCTCAAAAAATGAGCAGTTCTTC
cdr3_aa: CASSSKNEQFF
v_call: TRBV11-2
clone_size: few
j_call: TRBJ2-1
d_call: NA

cdr3_nt: TGTGCCAGCTCACCGTCAGGGGCGCAGAGTCAGCCCCAGCATTTT
cdr3_aa: CASSPSGAQSQPQHF
v_call: TRBV18
clone_size: NA
j_call: TRBJ1-5
d_call: NA

cdr3_nt: TGTGCCAGCAGACCTCAGCGGTTTTCAGATACGCAGTATTTT
cdr3_aa: CASRPQRFSDTQYF
v_call: TRBV28
clone_size: few
j_call: TRBJ2-3
d_call: NA

cdr3_nt: TGTGCCAGCAGTTTATTGGCCCTTAGCGGATTCCCCTACGAGCAGTACTTC
cdr3_aa: CASSLLALSGFPYEQYF
v_call: TRBV28
clone_size: NA
j_call: TRBJ2-7
d_call: NA

cdr3_nt: TGTGCCAGCAGTGACCCCCCCTTCACAGATACGCAGTATTTT
cdr3_aa: CASSDPPFTDTQYF
v_call: TRBV6-1
clone_size: NA
j_call: TRBJ2-3
d_call: NA

cdr3_nt: TGCGCCAGCAGCAACGGGACAGGGGGCCCCCAGCATTTT
cdr3_aa: CASSNGTGGPQHF
v_call: TRBV5-1
clone_size: NA
j_call: TRBJ1-5
d_call: TRBD1

cdr3_nt: TGTGCCAGTGCCCGACAGGGAAGGGCCGAGCAGTACTTC
cdr3_aa: CASARQGRAEQYF
v_call: TRBV19
clone_size: NA
j_call: TRBJ2-7
d_call: TRBD1

cdr3_nt: TGTGCCAGCAGTCAGGGAATGAACACTGAAGCTTTCTTT
cdr3_aa: CASSQGMNTEAFF
v_call: TRBV6-1
clone_size: NA
j_call: TRBJ1-1
d_call: NA